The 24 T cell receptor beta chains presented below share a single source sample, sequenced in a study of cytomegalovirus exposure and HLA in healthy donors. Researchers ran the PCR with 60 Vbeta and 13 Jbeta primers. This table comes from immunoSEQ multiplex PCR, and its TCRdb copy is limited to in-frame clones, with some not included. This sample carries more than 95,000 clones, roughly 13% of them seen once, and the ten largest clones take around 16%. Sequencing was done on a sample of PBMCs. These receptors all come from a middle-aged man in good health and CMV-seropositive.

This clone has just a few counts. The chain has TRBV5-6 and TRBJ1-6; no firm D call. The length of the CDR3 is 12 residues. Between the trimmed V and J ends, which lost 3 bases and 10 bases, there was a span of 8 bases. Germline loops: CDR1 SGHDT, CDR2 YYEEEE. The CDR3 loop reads CASSYGDSPLHF. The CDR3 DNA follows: TGTGCCAGCAGCTATGGAGACTCACCCCTCCACTTT.

CDR3: CASKREGRSETGELFF. CDR3 nucleotide sequence: TGTGCCAGCAAGCGGGAGGGCCGATCGGAGACCGGGGAGCTGTTTTTT. This sequence joins TRBV6-6 and TRBJ2-2, with TRBD2 matching over 10 bases. Unmatched junction bases numbered 10, after V lost 7 bases and J lost 5 bases. Germline V lookup: CDR1 MNHNY, CDR2 SVGAGI (reference sequence). This CDR3 is built from 16 residues.

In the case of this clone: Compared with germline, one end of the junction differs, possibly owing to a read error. CDR3: CASSQERLAREQYF. CDR3 nucleotide sequence: TGTGCCAGCAGCCAAGAACGACTAGCCCGAGAGCAGTACTTC. The V call is TRBV4-1, the J call TRBJ2-7; 7 bases match TRBD2. There are 14 residues in the CDR3. Germline CDR1 MGHRA, CDR2 YSYEKL.

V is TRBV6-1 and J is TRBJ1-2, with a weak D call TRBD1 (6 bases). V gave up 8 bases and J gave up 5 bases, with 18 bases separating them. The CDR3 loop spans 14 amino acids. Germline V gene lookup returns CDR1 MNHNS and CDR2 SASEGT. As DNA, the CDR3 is TGTGCCAGCGAATTACAGGGAATTTGGTATGGCTACACCTTC. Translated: CASELQGIWYGYTF.

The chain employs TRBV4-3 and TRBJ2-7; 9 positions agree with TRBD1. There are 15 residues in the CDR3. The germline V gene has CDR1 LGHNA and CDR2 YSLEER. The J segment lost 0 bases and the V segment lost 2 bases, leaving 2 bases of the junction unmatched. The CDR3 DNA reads TGCGCCAGCAGCCAACAGACAGGGGGCTCCTACGAGCAGTACTTC. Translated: CASSQQTGGSYEQYF.

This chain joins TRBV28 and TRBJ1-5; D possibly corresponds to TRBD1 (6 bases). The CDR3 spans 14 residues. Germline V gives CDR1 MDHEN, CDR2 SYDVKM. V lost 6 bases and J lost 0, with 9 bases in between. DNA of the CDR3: TGTGCCAGCAGGAGAGGGGGTAGCAATCAGCCCCAGCATTTT. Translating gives CASRRGGSNQPQHF.

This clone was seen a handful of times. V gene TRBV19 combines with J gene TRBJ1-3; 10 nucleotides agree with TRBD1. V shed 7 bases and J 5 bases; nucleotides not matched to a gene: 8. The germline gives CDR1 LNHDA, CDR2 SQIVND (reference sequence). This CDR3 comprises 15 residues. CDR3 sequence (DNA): TGTGCCAGTAAACCGGGACAGGGGTTGCGAAACACCATATATTTT. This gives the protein CASKPGQGLRNTIYF.

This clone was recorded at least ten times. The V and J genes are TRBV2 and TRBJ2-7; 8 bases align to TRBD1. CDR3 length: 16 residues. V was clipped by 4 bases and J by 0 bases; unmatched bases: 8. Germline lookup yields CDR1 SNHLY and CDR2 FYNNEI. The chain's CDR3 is CASSGFGQGSSYEQYF. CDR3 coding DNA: TGTGCCAGCAGTGGCTTCGGACAGGGCAGCTCCTACGAGCAGTACTTC.

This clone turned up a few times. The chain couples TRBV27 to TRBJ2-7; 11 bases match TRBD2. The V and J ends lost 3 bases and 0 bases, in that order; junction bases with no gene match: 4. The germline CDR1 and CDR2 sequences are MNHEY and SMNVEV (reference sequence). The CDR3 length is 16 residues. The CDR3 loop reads CASSLVAGGSSYEQYF. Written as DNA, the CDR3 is TGTGCCAGCAGTTTGGTAGCGGGAGGGAGCTCCTACGAGCAGTACTTC.

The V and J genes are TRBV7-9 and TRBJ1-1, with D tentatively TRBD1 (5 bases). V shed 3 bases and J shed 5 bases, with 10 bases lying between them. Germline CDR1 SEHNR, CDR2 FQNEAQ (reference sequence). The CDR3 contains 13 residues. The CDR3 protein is CASSFEGRTEAFF. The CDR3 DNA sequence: TGTGCCAGCAGCTTCGAGGGGAGGACTGAAGCTTTCTTT.

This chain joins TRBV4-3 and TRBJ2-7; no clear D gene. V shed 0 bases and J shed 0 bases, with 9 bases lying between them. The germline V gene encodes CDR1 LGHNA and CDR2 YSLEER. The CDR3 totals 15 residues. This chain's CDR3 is CASSQDRYSSYEQYF. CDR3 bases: TGCGCCAGCAGCCAAGATCGCTACAGCTCCTACGAGCAGTACTTC.

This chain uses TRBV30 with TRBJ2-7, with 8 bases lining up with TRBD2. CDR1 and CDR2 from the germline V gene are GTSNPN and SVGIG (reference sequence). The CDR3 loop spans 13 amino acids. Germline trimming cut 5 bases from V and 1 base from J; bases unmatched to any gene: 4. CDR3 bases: TGTGCCTGGGGGACTAGTCTGTCCTACGAGCAGTACGTC. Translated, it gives CAWGTSLSYEQYV.

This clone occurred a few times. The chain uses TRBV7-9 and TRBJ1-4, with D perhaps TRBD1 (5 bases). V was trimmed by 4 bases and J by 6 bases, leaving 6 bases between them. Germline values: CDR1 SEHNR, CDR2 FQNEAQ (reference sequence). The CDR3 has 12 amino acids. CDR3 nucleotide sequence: TGTGCCAGCAGCTGGGGGGATGAAAAACTGTTTTTT. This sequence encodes CASSWGDEKLFF.

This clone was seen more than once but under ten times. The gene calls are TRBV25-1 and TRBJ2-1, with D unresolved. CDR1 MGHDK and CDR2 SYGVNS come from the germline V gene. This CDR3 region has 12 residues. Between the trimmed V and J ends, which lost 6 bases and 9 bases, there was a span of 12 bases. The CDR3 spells CASRRALGEQFF. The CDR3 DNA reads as TGTGCCAGCAGGAGAGCGTTGGGTGAGCAGTTCTTC.

The CDR3 loop is CASSPRTSGSIFKNEQFF. In DNA, the CDR3 is TGTGCCAGCAGCCCTCGGACTAGCGGTTCCATCTTTAAGAATGAGCAGTTCTTC. The V and J genes are TRBV14 and TRBJ2-1; the match to TRBD2 covers 10 bases. The CDR3 runs 18 residues. Germline V CDR1 and CDR2: SGHDN, FVKESK. V shed 4 bases, J shed 7 bases, and the junction held 16 bases outside the gene matches.

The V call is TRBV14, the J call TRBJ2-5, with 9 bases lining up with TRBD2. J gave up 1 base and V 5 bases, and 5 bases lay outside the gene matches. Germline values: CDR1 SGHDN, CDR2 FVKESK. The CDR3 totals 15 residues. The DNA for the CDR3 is TGTGCCAGCAGCTCCGGGACTAGCCGCCAAGAGACCCAGTACTTC. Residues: CASSSGTSRQETQYF.

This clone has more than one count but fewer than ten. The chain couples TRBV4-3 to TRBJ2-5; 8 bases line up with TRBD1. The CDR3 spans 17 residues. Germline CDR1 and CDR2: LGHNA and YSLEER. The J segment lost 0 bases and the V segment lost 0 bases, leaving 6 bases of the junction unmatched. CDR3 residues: CASSQELTGAYQETQYF. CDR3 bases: TGCGCCAGCAGCCAAGAACTGACAGGGGCGTACCAAGAGACCCAGTACTTC.

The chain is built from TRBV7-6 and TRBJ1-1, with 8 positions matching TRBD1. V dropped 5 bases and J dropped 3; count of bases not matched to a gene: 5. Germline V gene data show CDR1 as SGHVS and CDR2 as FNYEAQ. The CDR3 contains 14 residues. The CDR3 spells CASSGTGGDTEAFF. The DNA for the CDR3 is TGTGCCAGCAGCGGAACAGGGGGGGACACTGAAGCTTTCTTT.

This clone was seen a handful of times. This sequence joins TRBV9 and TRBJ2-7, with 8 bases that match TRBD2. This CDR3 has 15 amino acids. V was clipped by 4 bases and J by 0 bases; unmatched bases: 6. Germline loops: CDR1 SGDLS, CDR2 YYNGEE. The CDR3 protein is CASSLHSGSSYEQYF. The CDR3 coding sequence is TGTGCCAGCAGCTTGCACAGCGGGAGCTCCTACGAGCAGTACTTC.

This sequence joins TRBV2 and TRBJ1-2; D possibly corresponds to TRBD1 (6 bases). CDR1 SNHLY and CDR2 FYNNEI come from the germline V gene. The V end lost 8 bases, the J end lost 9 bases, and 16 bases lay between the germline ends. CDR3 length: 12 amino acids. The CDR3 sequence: CASEMRQGSYTF. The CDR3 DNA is TGTGCCAGCGAGATGAGGCAGGGGAGCTACACCTTC.

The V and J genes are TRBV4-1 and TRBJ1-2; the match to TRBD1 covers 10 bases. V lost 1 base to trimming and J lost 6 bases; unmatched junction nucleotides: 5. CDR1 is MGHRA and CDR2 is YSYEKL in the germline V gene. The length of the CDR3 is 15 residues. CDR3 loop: CASSQAGTGDHGYTF. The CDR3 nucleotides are TGCGCCAGCAGCCAAGCCGGGACAGGGGATCATGGCTACACCTTC.

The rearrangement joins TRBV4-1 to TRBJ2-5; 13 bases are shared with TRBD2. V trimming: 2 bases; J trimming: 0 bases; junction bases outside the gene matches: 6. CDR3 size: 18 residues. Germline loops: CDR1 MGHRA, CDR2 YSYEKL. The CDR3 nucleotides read TGCGCCAGCAGCCAAAGGACTAGCGGGAGTGGGAACCAAGAGACCCAGTACTTC. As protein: CASSQRTSGSGNQETQYF.

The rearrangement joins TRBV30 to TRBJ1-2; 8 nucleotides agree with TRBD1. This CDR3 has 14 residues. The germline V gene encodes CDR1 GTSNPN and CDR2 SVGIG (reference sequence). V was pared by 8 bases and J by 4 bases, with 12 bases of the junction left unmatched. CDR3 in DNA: TGTGCCAGGAAACCTCCCGGGACAGGCTATGGCTACACCTTC. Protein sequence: CARKPPGTGYGYTF.

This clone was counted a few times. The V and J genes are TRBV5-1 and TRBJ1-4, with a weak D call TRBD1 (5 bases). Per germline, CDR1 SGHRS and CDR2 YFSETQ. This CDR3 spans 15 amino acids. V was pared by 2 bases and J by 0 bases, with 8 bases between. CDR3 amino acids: CASSLDSPTNEKLFF. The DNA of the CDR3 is TGCGCCAGCAGCTTAGACAGCCCAACTAATGAAAAACTGTTTTTT.